This T cell receptor beta chain was found in a study of T cells after yellow fever vaccination. General study results and limits: Post-booster samples contained most primary-vaccination clones (approximately 96% CD4, about 85% CD8). Few clonotypes appeared in both CD4 and CD8 compartments. Bulk-population clonotypes that are abundant could appear as contaminants in FACS-sorted repertoires.

5'RACE template switching produced TCR cDNA carrying a universal primer site and UMIs. TCRdb independently ran MiXCR on the 5' RACE reads; one entry per CDR3 protein. The sample carries 400,000 to 450,000 distinct CDR3 sequences, 18% recorded once. The V gene lost 0 bases and the J gene lost 0 bases, with 8 bases spanning the gap. Per germline, CDR1 DFQATT and CDR2 SNEGSKA (reference sequence). This CDR3 is 14 amino acids long. This clonotype showed up just a few times. Its antigen is currently unknown. The clonotype was recovered from a man aged 18 to 29 who received the YFV17D yellow fever vaccine. The chain links TRBV20-1 to TRBJ1-1; D gene ambiguous. Here the sequenced sample was PBMCs, taken before the yellow fever booster vaccination. The chain's CDR3 is CSARDQQVNTEAFF. CDR3 nucleotide sequence: TGCAGTGCTAGAGACCAGCAGGTGAACACTGAAGCTTTCTTT.